The 14 T cell receptor beta chains below all came from one sample that was sequenced in a study of cytomegalovirus exposure and HLA in healthy donors. Primers: 60 Vbeta forward and 13 Jbeta reverse. Assay used: immunoSEQ multiplex PCR; TCRdb lists only in-frame clones, some missing. The sample includes roughly 140,000 clones, more than 65% of them seen just once. The sample taken for sequencing was PBMCs. The origin of the receptors is a woman younger than 45 in good health and CMV-seronegative.

This clone was found a few times. This rearrangement joins TRBV6-5 to TRBJ2-3; perhaps TRBD2 as D (5 bases). There are 15 residues in the CDR3. Per the germline V gene, CDR1 is MNHEY and CDR2 is SVGAGI. Trimming shortened V by 7 bases and J by 4 bases, and 18 bases separated the two germline ends. The CDR3 sequence is CASKDSPSAPDTQYF. The DNA of the CDR3 is TGTGCCAGCAAGGACTCCCCATCTGCCCCAGATACGCAGTATTTT.

This rearrangement joins TRBV19 to TRBJ2-3; 9 nucleotides agree with TRBD2. The V gene's germline CDR1 is LNHDA and CDR2 SQIVND (reference sequence). Trimming took 4 bases from V and 6 from J; bases not matched to a gene: 2. The CDR3 loop spans 13 amino acids. CDR3 bases: TGTGCCAGTAGTAGCGGGAGGGTTGATACGCAGTATTTT. The encoded protein is CASSSGRVDTQYF. The full variable domain, in which reference TRBV19 and TRBJ2-3 provide the parts outside the CDR3, is DGGITQSPKYLFRKEGQNVTLSCEQNLNHDAMYWYRQDPGQGLRLIYYSQIVNDFQKGDIAEGYSVSREKKESFPLTVTSAQKNPTAFYLCASSSGRVDTQYFGPGTRLTVL.

The V and J genes are TRBV28 and TRBJ2-7, with 7 positions matching TRBD1. The CDR3 consists of 15 residues. J gave up 0 bases and V 4 bases, and 6 bases lay outside the gene matches. Germline V gene data show CDR1 as MDHEN and CDR2 as SYDVKM. The DNA for the CDR3 is TGTGCCAGCAGTTCCGGGACAGCGAGCTCCTACGAGCAGTACTTC. Its translation is CASSSGTASSYEQYF.

The J gene is TRBJ2-5, the V gene TRBV6-5, with D possibly matching TRBD2 (5 bases). The CDR3 spans 14 residues. Germline V CDR1 and CDR2: MNHEY, SVGAGI. The V gene lost 2 bases and the J gene lost 2 bases, with 9 bases spanning the gap. CDR3 nucleotides: TGTGCCAGCAGTTACGGAGGTCGACAAGAGACCCAGTACTTC. Residues: CASSYGGRQETQYF.

V usage is TRBV13 and J usage is TRBJ2-1; 9 nucleotides line up with TRBD1. There are 15 residues in the CDR3. CDR1 and CDR2 from the germline V gene are PRHDT and FYEKMQ (reference sequence). Losses at the gene ends were 4 bases for V and 7 bases for J; bases not matched to a gene: 8. The CDR3 here is CASSSGQGILNEQFF. CDR3 DNA sequence: TGTGCCAGCAGCTCGGGACAGGGAATCCTTAATGAGCAGTTCTTC.

The chain has TRBV5-1 and TRBJ2-5, with TRBD2 matching 11 bases. The CDR3 is made up of 17 amino acids. The V gene's germline CDR1 is SGHRS and CDR2 YFSETQ. V dropped 1 base and J dropped 1; count of bases not matched to a gene: 6. This CDR3 reads CASSLLAGGPFQETQYF. For the CDR3, the DNA is TGCGCCAGCAGCTTGTTAGCGGGGGGGCCATTCCAAGAGACCCAGTACTTC.

The chain uses TRBV5-1 and TRBJ1-4; TRBD1 is a possible D gene (6 bases). CDR3 length: 13 amino acids. V lost 4 bases and J lost 8, with 12 bases in between. From germline, CDR1 is SGHRS and CDR2 YFSETQ. CDR3 region: CASSLQGGEKLFF. DNA of the CDR3: TGCGCCAGCAGCCTACAGGGTGGGGAAAAACTGTTTTTT.

A single count supports this clone. This chain links TRBV5-4 with TRBJ2-5; 12 bases line up with TRBD1. This CDR3 is 16 amino acids long. Germline V gives CDR1 SGHNT, CDR2 YYREEE (reference sequence). V gave up 4 bases and J gave up 5 bases; unmatched junction bases: 9. This chain's CDR3 is CASSLPPGQGAETQYF. CDR3 in DNA: TGTGCCAGCAGCCTCCCTCCGGGACAGGGGGCTGAGACCCAGTACTTC.

The chain combines TRBV6-1 with TRBJ2-5, with a possible D match to TRBD1 (6 bases). Germline CDR1 reads MNHNS; CDR2 reads SASEGT. CDR3 length: 13 amino acids. The germline V and J ends were trimmed by 3 bases and 5 bases, with 10 bases remaining between them. CDR3 nucleotides: TGTGCCAGCAGTGATACAGGGCGGGAGACCCAGTACTTC. Its protein is CASSDTGRETQYF.

The V and J genes are TRBV5-4 and TRBJ2-3; 9 positions agree with TRBD2. The CDR3 has 16 amino acids. The ends lost 3 bases at V and 2 bases at J; junction bases unmatched: 7. The germline V gene has CDR1 SGHNT and CDR2 YYREEE (reference sequence). In nucleotides, the CDR3 is TGTGCCAGCAGCTCACTGACTAGCGGTTACACAGATACGCAGTATTTT. Protein product: CASSSLTSGYTDTQYF.

This chain uses TRBV28 with TRBJ2-7; TRBD2 matches 8 bases. V gave up 4 bases and J gave up 6 bases; unmatched junction bases: 11. This CDR3 has 15 amino acids. Germline lookup yields CDR1 MDHEN and CDR2 SYDVKM. CDR3 amino acids: CASSSPEAGAGEQYF. The CDR3 nucleotides are TGTGCCAGCAGTTCCCCCGAAGCGGGAGCTGGCGAGCAGTACTTC.

This clone occurred once. This chain uses TRBV11-2 with TRBJ1-3; D perhaps matches TRBD1 (6 bases). CDR1 is SGHAT and CDR2 is FQNNGV in the germline V gene. Trimming cost V 8 bases and J 0 bases, with 11 bases left between them. The CDR3 is 14 amino acids. The CDR3 coding sequence is TGTGCCAGCGGAGACAGGAACTCTGGAAACACCATATATTTT. Its translation is CASGDRNSGNTIYF. Together with reference TRBV11-2 and TRBJ1-3, the CDR3 gives the full variable domain: EAGVAQSPRYKIIEKRQSVAFWCNPISGHATLYWYQQILGQGPKLLIQFQNNGVVDDSQLPKDRFSAERLKGVDSTLKIQPAKLEDSAVYLCASGDRNSGNTIYFGEGSWLTVV.

This rearrangement joins TRBV30 to TRBJ2-4; D gene uncertain. V shed 0 bases and J shed 11 bases, with 8 bases lying between them. The CDR3 contains 11 residues. Germline V gene lookup returns CDR1 GTSNPN and CDR2 SVGIG (reference sequence). Written as DNA, the CDR3 is TGTGCCTGGAGTGTACACAGTGTTCAGTACTTC. This gives the protein CAWSVHSVQYF.

CDR3 nucleotide sequence: TGTGCCAGCAGTGTTAGGAACACTGAAGCTTTCTTT. Amino acid sequence: CASSVRNTEAFF. The V gene is TRBV2, the J gene TRBJ1-1; D call uncertain. CDR3 length: 12 residues. V was shortened by 4 bases and J by 1 base, with 4 bases between the two germline ends. Germline CDR1 reads SNHLY; CDR2 reads FYNNEI.